This TCR beta chain was found in a study of cytomegalovirus exposure and HLA in healthy donors. The study, taken as a whole, reports: Later analysis reportedly placed an Asian-associated ancestry cluster below the roughly 700-donor mean in N-insertions. According to the study, 180 or so TCR beta chains were cytomegalovirus-associated.

13 Jbeta primers and 60 Vbeta primers were used for the PCR. TCRdb's table, derived via immunoSEQ multiplex PCR, lists solely in-frame clones and lacks some. Of 95,000 to 100,000 clones in the sample, 76% were seen once. Worth noting for this clone: Antigen: not known.

CDR3 length equals 20 residues. Germline trimming cut 0 bases from V and 7 bases from J; bases unmatched to any gene: 18. In germline, CDR1 is ENHRY, CDR2 SYGVKD. The receptor's source is a man aged 40-55 years in good health and CMV-seronegative. Sample: PBMCs. The rearrangement links TRBV10-3 to TRBJ2-2; 9 bases are a match to TRBD1. The CDR3 DNA reads as TGTGCCATCAGTGAGTCGTTGGGACAGGGAAGGTTCGGGGTCAACGGGGAGCTGTTTTTT. It encodes CAISESLGQGRFGVNGELFF.